Below, 24 T cell receptor beta chains from the same sample are listed, as sequenced in a study of cytomegalovirus exposure and HLA in healthy donors. PCR primers comprised 60 Vbeta and 13 Jbeta primers. Profiled with immunoSEQ multiplex PCR; TCRdb holds only in-frame clones, not every one. The sample holds 150,000 to 200,000 clones. The sequenced sample consisted of PBMCs. The receptors originated from a woman aged 60-70 years in good health and CMV-seronegative.

The rearrangement uses TRBV12-1 and TRBJ1-5; the table's D gene call, TRBD1, was not cross checked with the DNA. TRBV12-1 is given as a pseudogene. The CDR3 covers 13 residues. This CDR3 is CASSDLTGEPQHF. CDR3 in DNA: TGTGCCAGCAGCGACCTGACAGGAGAGCCCCAGCATTTT.

This chain's CDR3 is CASSPGQINTEAFF. The CDR3 nucleotides read TGTGCCAGCAGCCCGGGACAGATTAACACTGAAGCTTTCTTT. V is TRBV7-2 and J is TRBJ1-1; the match to TRBD1 covers 7 bases. The ends lost 5 bases at V and 2 bases at J; junction bases unmatched: 5. Germline CDR1 is SGHTA and CDR2 is FQGNSA. The CDR3 is 14 amino acids.

CDR3 amino acids: CASSTVGNQPQHF. DNA of the CDR3: TGTGCCAGCAGTACAGTAGGCAATCAGCCCCAGCATTTT. The rearrangement links TRBV6-6 to TRBJ1-5; D is unclear. Deletions cut 5 bases from V and 2 bases from J, with 7 bases between. Germline CDR1 is MNHNY and CDR2 is SVGAGI (reference sequence). This CDR3 has 13 residues.

This chain joins TRBV18 and TRBJ1-3; D is perhaps TRBD1 (5 bases). With 6 bases removed from V and 8 bases from J, the gap between germline ends came to 29 bases. The CDR3 runs to 18 residues. From germline, CDR1 is KGHSH and CDR2 LQKENI. The CDR3 region has the DNA TGTGCCAGCTCGACCAAAGAGCGGAATCCGGGGGTCGGGTACACCATATATTTT. The encoded protein is CASSTKERNPGVGYTIYF.

V gene TRBV5-1 combines with J gene TRBJ1-4; TRBD1 matches at 7 bases. This CDR3 has 15 residues. J was trimmed by 0 bases and V by 5 bases; bases with no gene match: 4. Germline-derived CDR1 and CDR2 are SGHRS and YFSETQ. CDR3 loop: CASRQQGATNEKLFF. The CDR3, as DNA: TGCGCCAGCAGACAGCAGGGGGCAACTAATGAAAAACTGTTTTTT.

The chain has TRBV2 and TRBJ2-2; tentative D call: TRBD2 (5 bases). V lost 6 bases to trimming and J lost 0 bases, with 8 bases between them. Germline CDR1 SNHLY, CDR2 FYNNEI. CDR3 length: 14 residues. As DNA, the CDR3 is TGTGCCAGCAGGCGGGTCTCGAACACCGGGGAGCTGTTTTTT. This codes for CASRRVSNTGELFF.

The genes are TRBV7-8 and TRBJ1-3; TRBD1 is a possible D gene (6 bases). CDR1 and CDR2 (germline): SGHVS, FQNEAQ. The CDR3 is 16 residues long. V lost 1 base, J lost 1 base, and 11 bases lay in between. CDR3 sequence reads: CASSLVGTHSGNTIYF. The CDR3 nucleotides read TGTGCCAGCAGCTTAGTTGGGACACATTCTGGAAACACCATATATTTT.

This chain uses TRBV30 with TRBJ1-2; TRBD1 is a possible D gene (6 bases). CDR3 length equals 13 residues. The germline V and J ends were trimmed by 0 bases and 7 bases, with 12 bases remaining between them. Per the germline V gene, CDR1 is GTSNPN and CDR2 is SVGIG (reference sequence). CDR3 sequence reads: CAWSVGQGSGYTF. The CDR3 bases are TGTGCCTGGAGTGTTGGGCAGGGGAGTGGCTACACCTTC.

The chain combines TRBV18 with TRBJ2-7; D is perhaps TRBD2 (6 bases). The CDR3 spans 13 residues. The germline CDR1 and CDR2 sequences are KGHSH and LQKENI. V lost 0 bases to trimming and J lost 4 bases, with 7 bases between them. The CDR3 DNA follows: TGTGCCAGCTCACCACCCGCGGGATACGAGCAGTACTTC. Its protein is CASSPPAGYEQYF.

The chain joins TRBV15 to TRBJ2-7, with 9 bases fitting TRBD1. Germline CDR1 reads LNHNV; CDR2 reads YYDKDF (reference sequence). The CDR3 loop spans 14 amino acids. The V gene end was trimmed by 0 bases and the J gene end by 6 bases; junction bases not matched to a gene: 3. The CDR3 reads CATSREGTGFEQYF. In DNA form, the CDR3 reads TGTGCCACCAGCAGAGAAGGGACAGGGTTCGAGCAGTACTTC.

V is TRBV9 and J is TRBJ2-7, with 13 bases identical to TRBD2. Looked up from germline, CDR1 is SGDLS and CDR2 is YYNGEE. The V gene end was trimmed by 3 bases and the J gene end by 3 bases; junction bases not matched to a gene: 3. This CDR3 is 15 amino acids long. DNA for the CDR3: TGTGCCAGCAGCGAGGGACTAGCGGGACTCTACGAGCAGTACTTC. It specifies CASSEGLAGLYEQYF.

This chain connects TRBV5-1 to TRBJ2-1; tentative D call: TRBD1 (6 bases). Trimming cost V 5 bases and J 4 bases, with 16 bases left between them. This CDR3 spans 15 amino acids. CDR1 is SGHRS, CDR2 YFSETQ, per germline. CDR3 residues: CASRDRTAEYNEQFF. The CDR3 nucleotides are TGCGCCAGCAGGGACCGGACAGCAGAATACAATGAGCAGTTCTTC.

The chain is built from TRBV4-2 and TRBJ2-3, with D possibly TRBD1 on 5 matching bases. V lost 5 bases and J lost 5, with 20 bases in between. Per germline, CDR1 LGHNA and CDR2 YNFKEQ. CDR3 length: 16 residues. DNA for the CDR3: TGTGCCAGCAGCTCGCCTCCAGGGATAAGTGGAGATACGCAGTATTTT. Amino acids: CASSSPPGISGDTQYF.

The chain carries TRBV19 and TRBJ2-1; tentatively, D is TRBD1 (6 bases). This CDR3 is 17 amino acids long. V lost 0 bases to trimming and J lost 0 bases, with 12 bases between them. The germline V gene encodes CDR1 LNHDA and CDR2 SQIVND (reference sequence). In DNA, the CDR3 is TGTGCCAGTAGTATAGACAGGGGTACTTTCTCCTACAATGAGCAGTTCTTC. This gives the protein CASSIDRGTFSYNEQFF.

J is TRBJ1-1 and V is TRBV6-6; 7 bases align to TRBD1. Germline CDR1 reads MNHNY; CDR2 reads SVGAGI (reference sequence). The CDR3 consists of 15 residues. V gave up 8 bases and J gave up 6 bases; unmatched junction bases: 15. Written as DNA, the CDR3 is TGTGCCAGCCTAAGGGACAGACCCATGGGTGCTGAAGCTTTCTTT. Protein sequence: CASLRDRPMGAEAFF.

This chain joins TRBV18 and TRBJ2-7; TRBD1 agrees at 8 bases. This CDR3 is 15 amino acids long. Germline V CDR1 and CDR2: KGHSH, LQKENI. Trimming cost V 3 bases and J 6 bases; bases outside gene matches: 10. As DNA, the CDR3 is TGTGCCAGCTCACCGCCGGGGCAGGGGGCTTCCGAGCAGTACTTC. Translating it yields CASSPPGQGASEQYF. The full variable domain, in which reference TRBV18 and TRBJ2-7 provide the parts outside the CDR3, is NAGVMQNPRHLVRRRGQEARLRCSPMKGHSHVYWYRQLPEEGLKFMVYLQKENIIDESGMPKERFSAEFPKEGPSILRIQQVVRGDSAAYFCASSPPGQGASEQYFGPGTRLTVT.

This chain connects TRBV5-3 to TRBJ2-7; 7 bases agree with TRBD1. Being an ORF, TRBV5-3 has a function that is uncertain. The CDR3 totals 16 residues. V dropped 4 bases and J dropped 1; count of bases not matched to a gene: 11. The CDR3 loop reads CARSRRGDSWSYEQYF. CDR3 nucleotide sequence: TGTGCCAGAAGCCGTCGAGGGGACAGCTGGTCCTACGAGCAGTACTTC.

The V and J genes are TRBV10-3 and TRBJ1-5; possible D gene TRBD1, 6 bases. V shed 8 bases and J shed 6 bases, with 20 bases lying between them. Germline CDR1 ENHRY, CDR2 SYGVKD. The CDR3 consists of 15 residues. CDR3 in amino acids: CAIQSHRGAGQPQHF. In nucleotides, the CDR3 is TGTGCCATCCAGAGTCATCGGGGGGCCGGTCAGCCCCAGCATTTT.

The rearrangement links TRBV4-2 to TRBJ1-4; 11 positions agree with TRBD1. Germline-derived CDR1 and CDR2 are LGHNA and YNFKEQ. This CDR3 contains 16 residues. Losses at the gene ends were 6 bases for V and 0 bases for J; bases not matched to a gene: 3. The chain's CDR3 is CASSTGQGATNEKLFF. CDR3 coding DNA: TGTGCCAGCAGTACGGGACAGGGGGCAACTAATGAAAAACTGTTTTTT.

The chain recombines TRBV7-2 with TRBJ2-7; TRBD2 matches at 7 bases. CDR1 SGHTA and CDR2 FQGNSA come from the germline V gene. The CDR3 contains 12 residues. V was clipped by 4 bases and J by 11 bases; unmatched bases: 8. The CDR3 sequence is CASSWRGSVEYF. The CDR3 DNA reads as TGTGCCAGCAGCTGGCGGGGGTCGGTGGAGTACTTC. Based on the CDR3 plus reference TRBV7-2 and TRBJ2-7, the full variable domain is GAGVSQSPSNKVTEKGKDVELRCDPISGHTALYWYRQSLGQGLEFLIYFQGNSAPDKSGLPSDRFSAERTGGSVSTLTIQRTQQEDSAVYLCASSWRGSVEYFGPGTRLTVT.

This chain uses TRBV18 with TRBJ1-1, with a tentative D call TRBD1 (5 bases). The CDR3 sequence is 14 residues long. V lost 2 bases to trimming and J lost 1 base, with 8 bases between them. CDR1 is KGHSH, CDR2 LQKENI, per germline. The CDR3 sequence is CASSPLTENTEAFF. The DNA of the CDR3 is TGTGCCAGCTCACCATTGACAGAGAACACTGAAGCTTTCTTT.

The V call is TRBV6-1, the J call TRBJ1-6; D remains unclear. Germline assignment: CDR1 MNHNS and CDR2 SASEGT. This CDR3 spans 14 amino acids. With 3 bases removed from V and 7 bases from J, the gap between germline ends came to 10 bases. The CDR3 sequence: CASSDIGPNSPLHF. The CDR3 DNA reads TGTGCCAGCAGTGACATTGGGCCAAATTCACCCCTCCACTTT.

CDR3 DNA: TGTGCCAGCTCACCACGGGGGGACCCTACAATCGGGGAGCTGTTTTTT. It is translated as CASSPRGDPTIGELFF. The V call is TRBV18, the J call TRBJ2-2, with D perhaps TRBD2 (6 bases). The CDR3 is made up of 16 amino acids. In germline, CDR1 is KGHSH, CDR2 LQKENI. V was pared by 1 base and J by 7 bases, with 16 bases between.

The chain combines TRBV5-1 with TRBJ1-6, with TRBD1 identical over 9 bases. The junction had 7 bases not matched to a gene; V was cut back by 1 base and J by 8 bases. Germline CDR1 reads SGHRS; CDR2 reads YFSETQ. CDR3 size: 16 residues. CDR3 nucleotide sequence: TGCGCCAGCAGCTTGCTCGCACAGGGGGCTGATTCACCCCTCCACTTT. It encodes CASSLLAQGADSPLHF.